The T cell receptor beta chain described here comes from a study of low-dose radiotherapy and immunotherapy resistance in tumors. On the study more broadly: Every 2 weeks, cohort 1 got 0.5 Gy, reaching 6.5 Gy to the planning target volume. Cohort 2 received 1 Gy per fraction every two weeks, totaling 13 Gy over 26 weeks. A daily 300 mg dose of oral aspirin was taken by patients for four cycles from cycle 1 day 1.

Regarding time point: before trial treatment. Eligibility required advanced solid tumors lacking tumor-infiltrating lymphocytes. Both TCRalpha and TCRbeta chains were reverse transcribed with V-gene-specific primers. A roughly 20-cycle PCR with a constant-region primer and V-primer adapter amplified TCRs. TCRdb re-analysed the reads in MiXCR, keeping a single row per CDR3 protein. This table has tens of thousands of distinct CDR3 sequences, roughly a sixth appearing once. Regarding this clonotype: A much larger clone lies one base from this, so it may be a read error.

The origin of this receptor is a male donor with prostate cancer. The source material was PBMCs, sampled before treatment.

The CDR3 sequence: CAIRDGPSGANVLTF. CDR3 bases: TGTGCCATCAGAGACGGCCCCTCTGGGGCCAACGTCCTGACTTTC. This rearrangement joins TRBV10-2 to TRBJ2-6; D is uncertain. From germline, CDR1 is WSHSY and CDR2 SAAADI. The CDR3 contains 15 residues.